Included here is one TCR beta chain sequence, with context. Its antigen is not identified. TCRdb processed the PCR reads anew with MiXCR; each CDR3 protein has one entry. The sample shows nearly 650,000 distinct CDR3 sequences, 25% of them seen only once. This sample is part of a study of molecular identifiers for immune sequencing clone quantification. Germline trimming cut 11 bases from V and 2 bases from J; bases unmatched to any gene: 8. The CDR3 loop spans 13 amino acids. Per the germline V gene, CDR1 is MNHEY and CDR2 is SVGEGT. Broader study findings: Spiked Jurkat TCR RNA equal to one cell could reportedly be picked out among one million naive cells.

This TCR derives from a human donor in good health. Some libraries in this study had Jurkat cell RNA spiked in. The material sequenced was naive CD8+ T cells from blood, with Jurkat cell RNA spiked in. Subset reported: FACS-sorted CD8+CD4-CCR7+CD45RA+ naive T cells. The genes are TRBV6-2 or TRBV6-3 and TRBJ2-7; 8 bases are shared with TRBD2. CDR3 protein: CARISGLAYEQYF. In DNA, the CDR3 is TGTGCCCGCATCTCGGGACTAGCCTACGAGCAGTACTTC.